This T cell receptor beta chain was identified in a study of blood T cell repertoires in COVID-19. Study background: COVID-19 samples from acute and convalescent phases originated in the United States, Italy and Spain.

Profiled with immunoSEQ multiplex PCR; TCRdb holds only in-frame clones, not every one. The sample contains over 150,000 clones, roughly 88% of which appear only once. The sample was peripheral blood. The TCR was taken from a man aged 18 to 30 with COVID-19, enrolled during active disease.

The chain's CDR3 is CASSKDRPTEAFF. For the CDR3, the DNA is TGTGCCAGCAGCAAAGACAGACCCACTGAAGCTTTCTTT. The V gene is TRBV12-3 or TRBV12-4, the J gene TRBJ1-1, with D possibly being TRBD1 (5 bases). This CDR3 is 13 amino acids long. Trimming removed 6 bases from V and 4 bases from J, with 12 bases in between.